These 4 T cell receptor beta chains share one sample of origin, sequenced in a study of blood T cell repertoires in COVID-19. Method: immunoSEQ multiplex PCR; TCRdb's copy keeps in-frame clones and lacks some. The sample has around 190,000 clones; 84% are singletons. The sequenced sample was PBMCs or T cells enriched from blood (not recorded which). These receptors came from a woman in her twenties or thirties who had been exposed to COVID-19.

The chain has TRBV5-1 and TRBJ2-7; D possibly corresponds to TRBD2 (5 bases). This CDR3 is 14 amino acids long. With 4 bases removed from V and 2 bases from J, the gap between germline ends came to 13 bases. Germline-derived CDR1 and CDR2 are SGHRS and YFSETQ. The CDR3 DNA sequence: TGCGCCAGCAGCCCGGGCCCGACTACCTACGAGCAGTACTTC. It encodes CASSPGPTTYEQYF.

The rearrangement uses TRBV9 and TRBJ2-3; TRBD2 matches 9 bases. Germline trimming cut 2 bases from V and 1 base from J; bases unmatched to any gene: 5. This CDR3 has 16 amino acids. Per germline, CDR1 SGDLS and CDR2 YYNGEE. The CDR3 sequence is CASSVRGGGGTDTQYF. CDR3 sequence (DNA): TGTGCCAGCAGCGTCAGGGGCGGGGGGGGCACAGATACGCAGTATTTT.

The rearrangement links TRBV30 to TRBJ2-5; 7 bases are a match to TRBD2. The germline gives CDR1 GTSNPN, CDR2 SVGIG (reference sequence). The ends lost 4 bases at V and 5 bases at J; junction bases unmatched: 10. The CDR3 consists of 14 residues. The CDR3 DNA is TGTGCCTGGAACAACCGGGGGGTCATGGAGACCCAGTACTTC. Translation gives CAWNNRGVMETQYF.

The rearrangement links TRBV7-2 to TRBJ1-5, with D perhaps matching TRBD1 (5 bases). V lost 0 bases and J 9 bases, leaving 12 bases between the germline ends. CDR1 SGHTA and CDR2 FQGNSA come from the germline V gene. The CDR3 consists of 14 residues. CDR3 bases: TGTGCCAGCAGCTTAGCGCAGGGAGGAGGGCCCCAGCATTTT. Amino acids: CASSLAQGGGPQHF.